These 9 T cell receptor beta chains were sequenced from one sample in a study of blood T cell repertoires in COVID-19. This table comes from immunoSEQ multiplex PCR, and its TCRdb copy is limited to in-frame clones, with some not included. The profile shows about 56,000 clones, roughly nine tenths of them singletons. Sequencing was done on a sample of peripheral blood. Receptor source: a woman aged 55-75 years with COVID-19, enrolled during active disease.

J is TRBJ2-1 and V is TRBV18, with TRBD2 identical over 8 bases. CDR1 is KGHSH and CDR2 is LQKENI in the germline V gene. The trim removed 4 bases at V and 7 bases at J, leaving 9 bases unmatched. The CDR3 has 15 amino acids. CDR3 sequence reads: CASSLSSGSRNEQFF. CDR3 coding DNA: TGTGCCAGCTCACTATCGAGCGGGAGCAGAAATGAGCAGTTCTTC.

This clone has just a few counts. The chain recombines TRBV5-1 with TRBJ2-1; the D gene is possibly TRBD2 (6 bases). Germline CDR1 and CDR2: SGHRS and YFSETQ. CDR3 length: 15 amino acids. Trimming left V 0 bases short and J 4 bases short, with 11 bases between. CDR3 residues: CASSLEGTAYNEQFF. The CDR3 nucleotides read TGCGCCAGCAGCTTGGAAGGGACTGCGTACAATGAGCAGTTCTTC.

J is TRBJ1-2 and V is TRBV5-1; D perhaps matches TRBD1 (5 bases). This CDR3 spans 15 amino acids. Per the germline V gene, CDR1 is SGHRS and CDR2 is YFSETQ. V was cut by 4 bases and J by 0 bases, with 13 bases left in between. In DNA form, the CDR3 reads TGCGCCAGCAGCGAGACAGCAACCTCTAACTATGGCTACACCTTC. It encodes CASSETATSNYGYTF.

The V and J genes are TRBV30 and TRBJ2-7; D perhaps matches TRBD2 (6 bases). CDR1 is GTSNPN and CDR2 is SVGIG in the germline V gene (reference sequence). The CDR3 is 13 residues long. Trimming took 1 base from V and 3 from J, leaving 10 bases between them. CDR3 nucleotides: TGTGCCTGGAGTGGCGGTAGCGGCTACGAGCAGTACTTC. This codes for CAWSGGSGYEQYF.

The chain employs TRBV28 and TRBJ2-3, with TRBD2 as a possible D gene (6 bases). CDR1 is MDHEN and CDR2 is SYDVKM in the germline V gene. V was trimmed by 6 bases and J by 1 base, leaving 14 bases between them. The CDR3 is 15 amino acids. The CDR3 here is CASRPSGTGTDTQYF. The DNA of the CDR3 is TGTGCCAGCAGGCCCTCCGGGACTGGCACAGATACGCAGTATTTT.

The chain links TRBV27 to TRBJ1-1; D is unclear. CDR1 and CDR2 from the germline V gene are MNHEY and SMNVEV (reference sequence). The CDR3 is 13 amino acids. The V gene lost 4 bases and the J gene lost 8 bases, with 14 bases spanning the gap. CDR3 residues: CASSSRVAWEAFF. In DNA form, the CDR3 reads TGTGCCAGCAGTTCCCGGGTGGCGTGGGAAGCTTTCTTT.

The chain is built from TRBV10-3 and TRBJ1-6; D ambiguous. Trimming took 2 bases from V and 7 from J, leaving 9 bases between them. Germline loops: CDR1 ENHRY, CDR2 SYGVKD. This CDR3 is built from 14 residues. This CDR3 is CAISEPPRNSPLHF. CDR3 coding DNA: TGTGCCATCAGTGAGCCCCCCAGGAATTCACCCCTCCACTTT.

The genes are TRBV5-1 and TRBJ1-3; TRBD1 agrees at 10 bases. J gave up 2 bases and V 3 bases, and 2 bases lay outside the gene matches. Germline assignment: CDR1 SGHRS and CDR2 YFSETQ. The CDR3 has 15 residues. The CDR3 bases are TGCGCCAGCAGCTCGACAGGGGGCGCTGGAAACACCATATATTTT. This codes for CASSSTGGAGNTIYF.

The rearrangement links TRBV12-3 or TRBV12-4 to TRBJ1-1; D gene uncertain. CDR3 length: 13 amino acids. V was trimmed by 6 bases and J by 4 bases, leaving 12 bases between them. The CDR3 spells CASSPGRFTEAFF. The CDR3 DNA reads as TGTGCCAGCAGCCCCGGTCGTTTCACTGAAGCTTTCTTT.